These 2 T cell receptor beta chains share one sample of origin, sequenced in a study of CD8 T cells in Susac syndrome. An input of about 0.5 to 1 ug of RNA was subjected to reverse transcription using random hexamers. TCRdb reprocessed the immunoSEQ multiplex PCR reads via MiXCR and lists one record per CDR3 protein. Of roughly 130,000 distinct CDR3 sequences in the sample, about 95% were seen once. Sequencing input: CD4+ T cells from PBMCs. These receptors came from a human donor in good health.

Only one count was recorded for this clonotype. The chain employs TRBV2 and TRBJ1-5, with 7 positions matching TRBD1. With V trimmed by 2 bases and J by 5 bases, 12 bases remained unmatched. Germline-derived CDR1 and CDR2 are SNHLY and FYNNEI. The CDR3 is 17 residues long. The CDR3 loop reads CASSEMGQLWGDQPQHF. DNA for the CDR3: TGTGCCAGCAGTGAAATGGGACAGCTCTGGGGCGATCAGCCCCAGCATTTT.

In its sample, this clonotype was seen a few times. This chain joins TRBV7-2 and TRBJ2-1, with TRBD2 matching 13 bases. This CDR3 has 14 amino acids. Unmatched junction bases numbered 4, after V lost 6 bases and J lost 8 bases. Germline lookup yields CDR1 SGHTA and CDR2 FQGNSA. The CDR3 loop is CASSHGLAGDEQFF. The CDR3 bases are TGTGCCAGCAGTCATGGACTAGCGGGAGATGAGCAGTTCTTC.